Listed below are T cell receptor beta chains from one sample, sequenced in a study of blood T cells in healthy people across ages. MiXCR was run by TCRdb on the 5' RACE reads, yielding one entry per CDR3 protein. Of hundreds of thousands of distinct CDR3 sequences in the sample, 58% were seen once. The material sequenced was blood. Receptors were obtained from a man aged 25-45 years in good health. Both conserved end residues are part of each CDR3. D genes are given only for firm matches. Expanded clones get a size class; other rows say once, few or many, or leave the size out.

v_gene	d_gene	abundance	j_gene	CDR3aa	CDR3nt
TRBV6-2/TRBV6-3	.	.	TRBJ2-1	CASTRGNEQFF	TGTGCCAGCACAAGGGGCAATGAGCAGTTCTTC
TRBV3-1	.	few	TRBJ2-2	CASSPRGGANTGELFF	TGTGCCAGCAGCCCCAGGGGGGGCGCTAACACCGGGGAGCTGTTTTTT
TRBV7-2	TRBD2	.	TRBJ2-3	CASSRLAGALTDTQYF	TGTGCCAGCAGCCGACTAGCGGGGGCTCTCACAGATACGCAGTATTTT
TRBV27	TRBD1	.	TRBJ2-5	CASSRGDRFETQYF	TGTGCCAGCAGCAGGGGGGACAGGTTTGAGACCCAGTACTTC
TRBV20-1	.	.	TRBJ2-4	CSANRVLAKNIQYF	TGCAGTGCTAACCGAGTCCTAGCCAAAAACATTCAGTACTTC
TRBV6-5	.	.	TRBJ2-7	CASSRFGGAETEQYF	TGTGCCAGCAGCCGATTTGGGGGGGCAGAAACCGAGCAGTACTTC
TRBV30	.	.	TRBJ2-3	CALGERSTDTQYF	TGTGCCCTTGGAGAGCGGTCCACAGATACGCAGTATTTT
TRBV4-1	TRBD1	.	TRBJ2-5	CASSQTGVQETQYF	TGCGCCAGCAGCCAAACAGGGGTCCAAGAGACCCAGTACTTC
TRBV6-6	TRBD2	.	TRBJ2-1	CASSYRSGRAGNEQFF	TGTGCCAGCAGTTACAGGAGCGGGAGGGCCGGGAATGAGCAGTTCTTC
TRBV4-2	.	.	TRBJ1-2	CASSQGLPEGSTSGYTF	TGTGCCAGCAGCCAAGGCTTACCGGAGGGGAGTACGTCTGGCTACACCTTC
TRBV3-1	.	.	TRBJ2-7	CASSLSGSLRYEQYF	TGTGCCAGCAGCCTCAGCGGATCGCTTCGGTACGAGCAGTACTTC
TRBV5-1	TRBD2	.	TRBJ2-5	CASSLYGLAGGETQYF	TGCGCCAGCAGCTTGTATGGACTAGCGGGAGGAGAGACCCAGTACTTC
TRBV10-3	TRBD1	once	TRBJ2-7	CAINTGGEQYF	TGTGCCATCAATACAGGGGGGGAGCAGTACTTC
TRBV5-6	.	few	TRBJ1-5	CASSLRQPQHF	TGTGCCAGCAGCTTGAGGCAGCCCCAGCATTTT
TRBV7-9	.	once	TRBJ2-7	CASSHGQGRSYEQYF	TGTGCCAGCAGTCATGGGCAGGGTCGTTCCTACGAGCAGTACTTC
TRBV24-1	.	.	TRBJ2-1	CATSDPRGVDEQFF	TGTGCCACCAGTGATCCCAGGGGTGTTGATGAGCAGTTCTTC
TRBV19	.	.	TRBJ2-1	CASSIGVRNEQFF	TGTGCCAGTAGTATAGGGGTAAGAAATGAGCAGTTCTTC
TRBV6-5	.	.	TRBJ1-5	CASSPDSDQPQHF	TGTGCCAGCAGTCCCGACAGCGATCAGCCCCAGCATTTT
TRBV29-1	.	.	TRBJ2-5	CSVGGPSGAGNEQYF	TGCAGCGTTGGGGGCCCTTCGGGAGCAGGTAATGAGCAGTACTTC
TRBV5-1	TRBD2	.	TRBJ2-7	CASSFAAGGYEQYF	TGCGCCAGCAGCTTTGCAGCGGGGGGCTACGAGCAGTACTTC
TRBV29-1	TRBD2	.	TRBJ2-7	CSVLGTSGSFYEQYF	TGCAGCGTTCTCGGGACTAGCGGGAGTTTCTACGAGCAGTACTTC
TRBV12-3/TRBV12-4	.	few	TRBJ2-5	CASSTFTSSGETQYF	TGTGCCAGCAGTACCTTTACTAGCTCGGGGGAGACCCAGTACTTC
TRBV29-1	.	few	TRBJ2-1	CSSVRPEIYNEQFF	TGCAGCAGCGTTCGCCCGGAGATATACAATGAGCAGTTCTTC
TRBV5-1	.	.	TRBJ2-5	CASSLYEGRGETQYF	TGCGCCAGCAGCTTGTACGAAGGAAGGGGAGAGACCCAGTACTTC
TRBV20-1	.	.	TRBJ1-6	CSARARRSPRSPLHF	TGCAGTGCTAGAGCACGACGGAGCCCTAGGTCACCCCTCCACTTT
TRBV7-6	.	.	TRBJ1-6	CASSTGGGPLHF	TGTGCCAGCAGCACCGGTGGCGGGCCCCTCCACTTT
TRBV12-3/TRBV12-4	.	.	TRBJ2-7	CASSPVGVTAHEQYF	TGTGCCAGCAGCCCCGTTGGAGTTACTGCCCACGAGCAGTACTTC
TRBV20-1	.	once	TRBJ2-3	CSAREVTTDTQYF	TGCAGTGCTAGGGAAGTGACCACAGATACGCAGTATTTT
TRBV20-1	TRBD2	.	TRBJ2-7	CSARDYPSSYEQYF	TGCAGTGCCCGGGACTATCCGAGCTCCTACGAGCAGTACTTC
TRBV10-3	.	.	TRBJ2-7	CATGTSTYEQYF	TGTGCCACCGGAACCAGTACCTACGAGCAGTACTTC
TRBV25-1	TRBD1	few	TRBJ1-2	CASSEQGEARGYTF	TGTGCCAGCAGTGAACAGGGGGAAGCTAGGGGCTACACCTTC
TRBV20-1	TRBD1	.	TRBJ1-4	CSASRGEEKLFF	TGCAGTGCTAGCAGGGGGGAGGAAAAACTGTTTTTT
TRBV6-6	.	.	TRBJ1-2	CASSYTGTSYGYTF	TGTGCCAGCAGTTACACCGGGACATCCTATGGCTACACCTTC
TRBV15	.	.	TRBJ1-1	CATSRDQAALNTEAFF	TGTGCCACCAGCAGAGATCAGGCAGCCTTGAACACTGAAGCTTTCTTT
TRBV7-9	.	.	TRBJ2-5	CASRIPGEEETQYF	TGTGCCAGCAGAATTCCCGGGGAAGAAGAGACCCAGTACTTC
TRBV5-1	.	.	TRBJ2-7	CASSLSGTPYEQYF	TGCGCCAGCAGCTTGAGCGGGACACCCTACGAGCAGTACTTC
TRBV29-1	.	few	TRBJ2-7	CSVVGSGHEQYF	TGCAGCGTTGTTGGCAGTGGGCACGAGCAGTACTTC
TRBV24-1	.	.	TRBJ2-1	CATIKDEQFF	TGTGCCACCATAAAGGATGAGCAGTTCTTC
TRBV29-1	TRBD1	.	TRBJ1-1	CSASQGESTEAFF	TGCAGCGCTTCACAGGGGGAATCCACTGAAGCTTTCTTT
TRBV11-2	.	many	TRBJ2-1	CASSLDESYNEQFF	TGTGCCAGCAGCTTAGACGAGTCCTACAATGAGCAGTTCTTC
TRBV28	.	.	TRBJ2-7	CASNEGSYEQYF	TGTGCCAGCAACGAGGGCTCCTACGAGCAGTACTTC
TRBV29-1	.	.	TRBJ2-7	CSGGLGPGDEQYF	TGCAGCGGGGGCCTAGGGCCTGGCGACGAGCAGTACTTC
TRBV20-1	TRBD2	few	TRBJ2-1	CSARERTSGSNEQFF	TGCAGTGCTAGGGAGAGGACTAGCGGGTCCAATGAGCAGTTCTTC
TRBV3-1	.	once	TRBJ2-7	CASSPHGVLGSYEQYF	TGTGCCAGCAGCCCCCATGGAGTCCTGGGCTCCTACGAGCAGTACTTC
TRBV5-1	.	.	TRBJ1-2	CASSLVSGSDGYGYTF	TGCGCCAGCAGCTTGGTGTCGGGGAGCGACGGCTATGGCTACACCTTC
TRBV7-8	.	.	TRBJ2-7	CASIPSARGYEQYF	TGTGCCAGCATCCCTAGCGCCCGCGGCTACGAGCAGTACTTC
TRBV5-5	.	few	TRBJ1-5	CASSLVGPDQPQHF	TGTGCCAGCAGCTTGGTAGGGCCCGATCAGCCCCAGCATTTT
TRBV6-2/TRBV6-3	.	.	TRBJ2-5	CASAWTVQETQYF	TGTGCCAGCGCCTGGACAGTGCAAGAGACCCAGTACTTC
TRBV3-1	TRBD2	.	TRBJ2-1	CASSQDLAGGEQFF	TGTGCCAGCAGCCAAGATCTAGCGGGGGGCGAGCAGTTCTTC
TRBV7-2	.	.	TRBJ2-7	CARQDRQYEQYF	TGTGCCAGACAGGACAGACAGTACGAGCAGTACTTC
TRBV10-3	TRBD2	.	TRBJ2-4	CAISEASGNIQYF	TGTGCCATCAGTGAAGCTAGCGGAAACATTCAGTACTTC
TRBV10-3	.	.	TRBJ2-7	CAIATYEQYF	TGTGCCATCGCGACCTACGAGCAGTACTTC